The clone carrying this T cell receptor (beta chain) came up once. The antigen is not known. This sample was included in a study of neurological immune-mediated disorders. Study-wide results and limits: HTLV-1-associated myelopathy had the most TCR clonal expansion, whereas multiple sclerosis had the least (lower than in healthy controls). The expanded clones of different subjects shared no CDR3 amino acid sequences (suggesting private repertoires in all groups).

Germline CDR1 reads MGHRA; CDR2 reads YSYEKL. V lost 4 bases and J 1 base, leaving 10 bases between the germline ends. This CDR3 has 14 amino acids. It was by 5'RACE with 10-nucleotide random UMIs that the cDNA was made. Using its own MiXCR run on the 5' RACE reads, TCRdb lists one record per CDR3 protein. Of around 97,000 distinct CDR3 sequences listed, less than 14% are singletons. Sample time point: longitudinal time-point 3. Unsorted libraries were prepared from 2 million PBMCs that had been stored at -80 C. The TCR originated in a female donor with HTLV-1-associated myelopathy (HAM/TSP). V usage is TRBV4-1 and J usage is TRBJ1-1; D not resolved. Sequencing was performed on PBMCs. This CDR3 reads CASSPPTKNTEAFF. CDR3 coding DNA: TGCGCCAGCAGCCCCCCCACGAAGAACACTGAAGCTTTCTTT.